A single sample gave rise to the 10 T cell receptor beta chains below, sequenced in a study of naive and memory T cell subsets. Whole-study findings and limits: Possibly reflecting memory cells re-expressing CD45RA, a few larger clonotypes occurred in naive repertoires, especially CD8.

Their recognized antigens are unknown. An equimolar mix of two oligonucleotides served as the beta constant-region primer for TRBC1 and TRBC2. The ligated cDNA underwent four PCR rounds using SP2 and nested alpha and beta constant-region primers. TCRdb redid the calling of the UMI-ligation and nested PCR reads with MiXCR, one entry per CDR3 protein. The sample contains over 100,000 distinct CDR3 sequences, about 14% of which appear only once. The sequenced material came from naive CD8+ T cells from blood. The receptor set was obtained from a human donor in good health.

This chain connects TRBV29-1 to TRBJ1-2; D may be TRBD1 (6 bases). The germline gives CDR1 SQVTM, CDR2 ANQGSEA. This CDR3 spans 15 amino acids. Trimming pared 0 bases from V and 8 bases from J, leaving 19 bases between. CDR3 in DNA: TGCAGCGTTGAAGAATGGCGTGGGGGCGCGTTGGGCTACACCTTC. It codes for CSVEEWRGGALGYTF.

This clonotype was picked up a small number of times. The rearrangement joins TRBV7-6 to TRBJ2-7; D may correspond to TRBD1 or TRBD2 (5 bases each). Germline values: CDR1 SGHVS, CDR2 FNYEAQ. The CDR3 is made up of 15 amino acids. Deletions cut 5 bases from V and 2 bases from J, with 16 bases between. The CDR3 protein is CASSRGAEVTYEQYF. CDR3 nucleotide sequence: TGTGCCAGCAGCCGAGGGGCAGAAGTAACCTACGAGCAGTACTTC.

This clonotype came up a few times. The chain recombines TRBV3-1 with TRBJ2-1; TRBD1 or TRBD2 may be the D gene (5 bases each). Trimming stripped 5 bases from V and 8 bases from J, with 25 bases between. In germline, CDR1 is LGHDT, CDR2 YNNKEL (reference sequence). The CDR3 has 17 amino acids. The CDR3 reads CASSKGLGEPEVYEQFF. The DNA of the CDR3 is TGTGCCAGCAGCAAGGGGTTGGGGGAACCTGAAGTTTATGAGCAGTTCTTC.

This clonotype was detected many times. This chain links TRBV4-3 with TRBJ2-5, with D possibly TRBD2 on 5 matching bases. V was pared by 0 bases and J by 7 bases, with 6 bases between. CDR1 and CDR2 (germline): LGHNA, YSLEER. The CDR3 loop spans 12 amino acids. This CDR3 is CASSQDRGTQYF. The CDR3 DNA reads TGCGCCAGCAGCCAAGATCGGGGGACCCAGTACTTC.

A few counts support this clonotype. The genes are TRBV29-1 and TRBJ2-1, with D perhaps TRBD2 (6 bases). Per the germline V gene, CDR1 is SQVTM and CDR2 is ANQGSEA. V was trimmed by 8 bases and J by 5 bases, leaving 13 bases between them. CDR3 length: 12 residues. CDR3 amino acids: CSFTGLHNEQFF. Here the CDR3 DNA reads TGCAGCTTTACCGGACTACACAATGAGCAGTTCTTC.

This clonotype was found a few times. The CDR3 coding sequence is TGTGCCAGCAGTTACTCGGTCCAAAAGAGCTCCTACGAGCAGTACTTC. Protein sequence: CASSYSVQKSSYEQYF. This chain joins TRBV6-2 or TRBV6-3 and TRBJ2-7; D is unclear. The CDR3 runs 16 residues. Looked up from germline, CDR1 is MNHEY and CDR2 is SVGEGT. Trimming removed 0 bases from V and 0 bases from J, with 12 bases in between.

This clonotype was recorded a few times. The CDR3 loop reads CASSTLGGRTDTQYF. In DNA, the CDR3 is TGTGCCAGCAGCACACTTGGGGGACGCACAGATACGCAGTATTTT. The chain uses TRBV7-9 and TRBJ2-3, with D tentatively TRBD1 or TRBD2 (5 bases each). V was shortened by 5 bases and J by 1 base, with 13 bases between the two germline ends. CDR3 size: 15 residues. Per germline, CDR1 SEHNR and CDR2 FQNEAQ (reference sequence).

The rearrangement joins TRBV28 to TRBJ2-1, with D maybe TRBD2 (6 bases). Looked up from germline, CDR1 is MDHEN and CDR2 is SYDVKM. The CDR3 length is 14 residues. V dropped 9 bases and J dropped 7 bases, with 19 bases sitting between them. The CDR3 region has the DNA TGTGCCAGTAGCTACGGGGCAGGGAGGAATGAGCAGTTCTTC. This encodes CASSYGAGRNEQFF.

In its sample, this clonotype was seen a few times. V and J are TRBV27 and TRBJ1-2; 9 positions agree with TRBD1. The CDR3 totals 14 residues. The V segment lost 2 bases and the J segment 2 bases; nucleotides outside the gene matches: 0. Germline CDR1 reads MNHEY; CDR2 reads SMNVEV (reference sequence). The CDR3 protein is CASSLGTGNYGYTF. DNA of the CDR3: TGTGCCAGCAGTTTAGGGACAGGGAACTATGGCTACACCTTC.

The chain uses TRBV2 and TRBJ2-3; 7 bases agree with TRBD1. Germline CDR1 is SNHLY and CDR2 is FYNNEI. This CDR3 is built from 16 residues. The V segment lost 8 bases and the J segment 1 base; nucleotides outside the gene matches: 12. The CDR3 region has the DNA TGTGCCAGCGGGACAGAGGGGGTTGGTGGCACAGATACGCAGTATTTT. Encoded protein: CASGTEGVGGTDTQYF. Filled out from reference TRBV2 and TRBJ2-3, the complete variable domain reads EPEVTQTPSHQVTQMGQEVILRCVPISNHLYFYWYRQILGQKVEFLVSFYNNEISEKSEIFDDQFSVERPDGSNFTLKIRSTKLEDSAMYFCASGTEGVGGTDTQYFGPGTRLTVL.